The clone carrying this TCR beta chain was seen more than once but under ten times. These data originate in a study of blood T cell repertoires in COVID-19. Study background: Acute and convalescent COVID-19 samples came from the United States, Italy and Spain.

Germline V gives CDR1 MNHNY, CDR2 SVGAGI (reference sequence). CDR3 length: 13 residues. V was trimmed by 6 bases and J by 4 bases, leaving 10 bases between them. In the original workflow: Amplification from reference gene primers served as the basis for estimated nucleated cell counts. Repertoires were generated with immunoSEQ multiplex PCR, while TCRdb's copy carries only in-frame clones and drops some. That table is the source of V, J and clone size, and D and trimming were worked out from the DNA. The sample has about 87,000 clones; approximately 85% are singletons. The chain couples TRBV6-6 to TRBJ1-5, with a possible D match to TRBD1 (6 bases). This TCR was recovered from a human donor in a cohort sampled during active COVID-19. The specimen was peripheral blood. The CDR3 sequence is CASRGQHNQPQHF. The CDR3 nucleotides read TGTGCCAGCAGAGGACAGCATAATCAGCCCCAGCATTTT.